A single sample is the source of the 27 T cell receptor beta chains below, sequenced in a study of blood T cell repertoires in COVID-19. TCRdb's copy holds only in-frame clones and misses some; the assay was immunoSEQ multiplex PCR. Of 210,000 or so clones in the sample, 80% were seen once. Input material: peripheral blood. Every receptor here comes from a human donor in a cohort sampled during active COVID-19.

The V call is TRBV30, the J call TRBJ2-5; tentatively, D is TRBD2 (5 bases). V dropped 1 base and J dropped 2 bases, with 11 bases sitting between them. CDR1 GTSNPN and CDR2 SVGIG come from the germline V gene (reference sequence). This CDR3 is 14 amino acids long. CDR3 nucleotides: TGTGCCTGGAGTGGGACTGGATCACAAGAGACCCAGTACTTC. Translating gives CAWSGTGSQETQYF.

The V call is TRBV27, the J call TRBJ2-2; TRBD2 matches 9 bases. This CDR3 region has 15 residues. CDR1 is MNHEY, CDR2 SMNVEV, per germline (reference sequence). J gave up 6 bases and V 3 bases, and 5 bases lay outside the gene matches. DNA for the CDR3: TGTGCCAGCAGTTTCGTAGCGGGAGTTGCCGGGGAGCTGTTTTTT. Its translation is CASSFVAGVAGELFF.

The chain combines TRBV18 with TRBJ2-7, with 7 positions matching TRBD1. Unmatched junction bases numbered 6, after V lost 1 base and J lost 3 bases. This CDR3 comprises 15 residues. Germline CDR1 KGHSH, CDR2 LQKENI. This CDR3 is CASSPQGTAFYEQYF. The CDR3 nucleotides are TGTGCCAGCTCACCACAAGGGACAGCCTTCTACGAGCAGTACTTC.

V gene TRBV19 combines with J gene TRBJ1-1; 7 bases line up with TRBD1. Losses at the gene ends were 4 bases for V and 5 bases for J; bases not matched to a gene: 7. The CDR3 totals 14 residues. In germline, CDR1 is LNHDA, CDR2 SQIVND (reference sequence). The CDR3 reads CASSSRGRVTEAFF. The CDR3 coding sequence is TGTGCCAGTAGTAGTAGGGGGCGGGTTACTGAAGCTTTCTTT.

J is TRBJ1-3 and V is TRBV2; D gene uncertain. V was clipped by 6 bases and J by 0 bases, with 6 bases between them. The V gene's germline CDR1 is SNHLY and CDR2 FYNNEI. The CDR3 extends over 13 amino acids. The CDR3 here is CASSGNSGNTIYF. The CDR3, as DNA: TGTGCCAGCAGCGGGAACTCTGGAAACACCATATATTTT.

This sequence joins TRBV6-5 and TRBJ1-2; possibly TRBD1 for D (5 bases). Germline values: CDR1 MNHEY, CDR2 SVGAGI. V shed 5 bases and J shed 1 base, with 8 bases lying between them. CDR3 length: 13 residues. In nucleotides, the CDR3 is TGTGCCAGCAGTCCGACAGATAACTATGGCTACACCTTC. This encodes CASSPTDNYGYTF.

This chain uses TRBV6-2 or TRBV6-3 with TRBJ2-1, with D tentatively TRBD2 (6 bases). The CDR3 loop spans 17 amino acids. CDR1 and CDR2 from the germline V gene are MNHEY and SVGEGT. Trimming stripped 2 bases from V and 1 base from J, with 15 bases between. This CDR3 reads CASSYGILANSYNEQFF. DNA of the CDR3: TGTGCCAGCAGTTACGGGATTCTAGCGAATTCCTACAATGAGCAGTTCTTC.

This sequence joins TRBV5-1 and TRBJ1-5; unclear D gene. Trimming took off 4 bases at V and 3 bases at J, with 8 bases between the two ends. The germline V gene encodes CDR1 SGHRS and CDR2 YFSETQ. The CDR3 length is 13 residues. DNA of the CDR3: TGCGCCAGCAGCATCGACATCAATCAGCCCCAGCATTTT. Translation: CASSIDINQPQHF. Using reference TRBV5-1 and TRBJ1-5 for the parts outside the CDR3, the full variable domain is KAGVTQTPRYLIKTRGQQVTLSCSPISGHRSVSWYQQTPGQGLQFLFEYFSETQRNKGNFPGRFSGRQFSNSRSEMNVSTLELGDSALYLCASSIDINQPQHFGDGTRLSIL.

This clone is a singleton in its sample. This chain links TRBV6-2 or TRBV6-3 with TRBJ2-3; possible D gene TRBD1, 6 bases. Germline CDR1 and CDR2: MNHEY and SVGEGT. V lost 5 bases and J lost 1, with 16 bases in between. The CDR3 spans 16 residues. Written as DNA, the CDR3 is TGTGCCAGCAGTAAACAGGGCCTTTACCGCACAGATACGCAGTATTTT. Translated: CASSKQGLYRTDTQYF.

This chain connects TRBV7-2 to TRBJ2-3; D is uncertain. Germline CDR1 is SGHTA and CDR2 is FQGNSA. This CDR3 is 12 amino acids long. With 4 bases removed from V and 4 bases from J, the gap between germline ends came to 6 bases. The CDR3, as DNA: TGTGCCAGCAGCTCCTTCTCAGATACGCAGTATTTT. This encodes CASSSFSDTQYF.

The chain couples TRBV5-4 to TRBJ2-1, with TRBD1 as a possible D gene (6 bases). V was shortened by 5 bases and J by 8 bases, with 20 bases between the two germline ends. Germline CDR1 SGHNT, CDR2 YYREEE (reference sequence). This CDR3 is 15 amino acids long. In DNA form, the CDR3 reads TGTGCCAGCAGACGTCAACAGGGTAGAAGGGATGAGCAGTTCTTC. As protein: CASRRQQGRRDEQFF.

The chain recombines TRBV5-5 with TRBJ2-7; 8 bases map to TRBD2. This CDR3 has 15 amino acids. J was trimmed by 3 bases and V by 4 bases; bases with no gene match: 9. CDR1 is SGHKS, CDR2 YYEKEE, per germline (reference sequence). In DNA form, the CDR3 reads TGTGCCAGCAGCGTGATAACTAGCGGTTACTACGAGCAGTACTTC. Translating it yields CASSVITSGYYEQYF.

As DNA, the CDR3 is TGTGCCAGCAGTTTGTACCCGCCGGGACAGGGGACGGCCGAGCAGTACTTC. Amino acid sequence: CASSLYPPGQGTAEQYF. The genes are TRBV27 and TRBJ2-7, with 10 bases aligning to TRBD1. Per germline, CDR1 MNHEY and CDR2 SMNVEV (reference sequence). V shed 3 bases, J shed 6 bases, and the junction held 14 bases outside the gene matches. CDR3 size: 17 residues.

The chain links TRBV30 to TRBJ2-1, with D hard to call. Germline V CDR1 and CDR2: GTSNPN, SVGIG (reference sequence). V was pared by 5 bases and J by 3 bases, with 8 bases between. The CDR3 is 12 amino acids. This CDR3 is CAWAQDYNEQFF. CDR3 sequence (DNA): TGTGCCTGGGCCCAGGACTACAATGAGCAGTTCTTC. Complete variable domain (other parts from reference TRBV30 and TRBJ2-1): SQTIHQWPATLVQPVGSPLSLECTVEGTSNPNLYWYRQAAGRGLQLLFYSVGIGQISSEVPQNLSASRPQDRQFILSSKKLLLSDSGFYLCAWAQDYNEQFFGPGTRLTVL.

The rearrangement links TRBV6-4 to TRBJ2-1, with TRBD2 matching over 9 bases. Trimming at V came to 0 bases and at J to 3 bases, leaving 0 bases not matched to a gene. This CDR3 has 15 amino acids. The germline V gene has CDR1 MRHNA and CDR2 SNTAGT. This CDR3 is CASSDSSGSYNEQFF. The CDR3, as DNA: TGTGCCAGCAGTGACTCTAGCGGGAGCTACAATGAGCAGTTCTTC.

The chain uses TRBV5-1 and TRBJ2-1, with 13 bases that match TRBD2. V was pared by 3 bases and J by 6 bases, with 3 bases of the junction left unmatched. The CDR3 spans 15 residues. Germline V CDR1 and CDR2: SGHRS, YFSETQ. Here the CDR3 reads CASSWTSGSFNEQFF. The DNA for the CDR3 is TGCGCCAGCAGCTGGACTAGCGGGAGTTTCAATGAGCAGTTCTTC.

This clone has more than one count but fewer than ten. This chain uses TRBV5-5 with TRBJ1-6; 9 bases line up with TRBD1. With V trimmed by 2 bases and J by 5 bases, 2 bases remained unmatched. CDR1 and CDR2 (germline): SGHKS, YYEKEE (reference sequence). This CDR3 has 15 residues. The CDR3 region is CASSFRDRDNSPLHF. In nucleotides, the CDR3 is TGTGCCAGCAGCTTCAGGGACAGGGATAATTCACCCCTCCACTTT.

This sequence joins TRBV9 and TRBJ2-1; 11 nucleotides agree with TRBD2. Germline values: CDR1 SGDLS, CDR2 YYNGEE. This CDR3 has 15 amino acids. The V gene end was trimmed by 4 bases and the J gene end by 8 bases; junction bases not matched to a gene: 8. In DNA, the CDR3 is TGTGCCAGCAGCCCCTCGGGACTAGCGGCCGATGAGCAGTTCTTC. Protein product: CASSPSGLAADEQFF.

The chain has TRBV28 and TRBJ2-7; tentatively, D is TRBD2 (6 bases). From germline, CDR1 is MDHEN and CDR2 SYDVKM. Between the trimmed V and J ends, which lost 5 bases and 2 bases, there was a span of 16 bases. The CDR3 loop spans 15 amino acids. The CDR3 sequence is CASSRPRLATYEQYF. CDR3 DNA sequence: TGTGCCAGCAGTCGACCCCGTCTAGCGACCTACGAGCAGTACTTC.

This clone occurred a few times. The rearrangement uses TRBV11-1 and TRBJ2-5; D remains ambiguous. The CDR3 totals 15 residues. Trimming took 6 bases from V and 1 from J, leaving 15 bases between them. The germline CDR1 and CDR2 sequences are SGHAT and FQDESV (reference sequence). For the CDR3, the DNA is TGTGCCAGCAGACACACCGATCAATTCCAAGAGACCCAGTACTTC. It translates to CASRHTDQFQETQYF.

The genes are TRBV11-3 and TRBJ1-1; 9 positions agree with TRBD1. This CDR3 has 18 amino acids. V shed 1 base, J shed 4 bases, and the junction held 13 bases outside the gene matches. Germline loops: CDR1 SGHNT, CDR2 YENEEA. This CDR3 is CASSLGAGTGTGTTEAFF. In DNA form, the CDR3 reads TGTGCCAGCAGCTTAGGGGCCGGGACAGGGACGGGGACCACTGAAGCTTTCTTT.

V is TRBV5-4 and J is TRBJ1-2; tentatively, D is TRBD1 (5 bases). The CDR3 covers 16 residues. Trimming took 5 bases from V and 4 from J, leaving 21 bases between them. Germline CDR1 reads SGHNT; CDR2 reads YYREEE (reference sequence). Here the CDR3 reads CASSLTGPGALYGYTF. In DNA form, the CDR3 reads TGTGCCAGCAGTCTTACAGGCCCTGGGGCCCTCTATGGCTACACCTTC.

CDR3 loop: CASNARGTTEAFF. CDR3 sequence (DNA): TGCGCCAGCAACGCCCGGGGGACCACTGAAGCTTTCTTT. The rearrangement joins TRBV5-1 to TRBJ1-1; D possibly corresponds to TRBD1 (5 bases). Germline V gives CDR1 SGHRS, CDR2 YFSETQ. This CDR3 comprises 13 residues. The V end was cut by 6 bases, the J end by 4 bases, with 13 bases between.

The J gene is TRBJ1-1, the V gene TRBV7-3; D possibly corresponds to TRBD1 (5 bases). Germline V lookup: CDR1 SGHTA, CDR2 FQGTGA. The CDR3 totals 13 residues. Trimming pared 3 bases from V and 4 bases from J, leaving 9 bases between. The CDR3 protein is CASSFPGSTEAFF. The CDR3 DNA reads TGTGCCAGCAGCTTTCCAGGGTCCACTGAAGCTTTCTTT. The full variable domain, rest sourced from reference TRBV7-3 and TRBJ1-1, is GAGVSQTPSNKVTEKGKYVELRCDPISGHTALYWYRQSLGQGPEFLIYFQGTGAADDSGLPNDRFFAVRPEGSVSTLKIQRTERGDSAVYLCASSFPGSTEAFFGQGTRLTVV.

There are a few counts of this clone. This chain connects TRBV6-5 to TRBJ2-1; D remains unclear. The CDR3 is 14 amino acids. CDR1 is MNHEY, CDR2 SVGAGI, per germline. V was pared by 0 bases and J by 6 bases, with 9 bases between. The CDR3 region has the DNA TGTGCCAGCAGTTACTCGTCGTGGAGCAATGAGCAGTTCTTC. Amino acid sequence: CASSYSSWSNEQFF.

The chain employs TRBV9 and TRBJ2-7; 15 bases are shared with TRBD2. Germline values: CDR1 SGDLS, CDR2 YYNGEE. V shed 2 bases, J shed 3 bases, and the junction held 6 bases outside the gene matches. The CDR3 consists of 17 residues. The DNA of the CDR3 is TGTGCCAGCAGCGTGGGACTAGCGGGAGGACAAAACTACGAGCAGTACTTC. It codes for CASSVGLAGGQNYEQYF.

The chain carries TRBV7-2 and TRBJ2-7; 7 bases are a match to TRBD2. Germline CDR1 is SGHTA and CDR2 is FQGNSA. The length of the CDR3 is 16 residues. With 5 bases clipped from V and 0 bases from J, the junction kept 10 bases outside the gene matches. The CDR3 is CASSPPGLRLSYEQYF. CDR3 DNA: TGTGCCAGCAGCCCCCCGGGACTACGGCTCTCCTACGAGCAGTACTTC. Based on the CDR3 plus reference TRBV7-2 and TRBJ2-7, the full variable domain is GAGVSQSPSNKVTEKGKDVELRCDPISGHTALYWYRQSLGQGLEFLIYFQGNSAPDKSGLPSDRFSAERTGGSVSTLTIQRTQQEDSAVYLCASSPPGLRLSYEQYFGPGTRLTVT.